Below, 4 T cell receptor beta chains from the same sample are listed, as sequenced in a study of T cell repertoires in cytomegalovirus infection (dated by TCRdb to between 2018 and 2020). Sequencing relied on an Illumina HiSeq 1500. Through fastp at Q25 and MiXCR, TCRdb rebuilt clones from the public reads, retaining in-frame beta chains. Identical CDR3 proteins give one entry, which carries the most common genes and DNA. Counted in this sample were fewer than 400,000 distinct CDR3 sequences; 15% to 20% of them appeared once. In total, the top ten clones hold roughly 9% of the sample. Sequencing was carried out using PBMCs. The receptor set was obtained from a human donor in good health (CMV status not recorded). Some clones in this sample may be carry-over from other donors' samples.

The V and J genes are TRBV2 and TRBJ2-7; 8 bases match TRBD1. V shed 5 bases, J shed 3 bases, and the junction held 6 bases outside the gene matches. The CDR3 is 14 amino acids. Germline V lookup: CDR1 SNHLY, CDR2 FYNNEI. The CDR3: CASSPRTGNYEQYF. The DNA of the CDR3 is TGTGCCAGCAGTCCCAGGACAGGGAACTACGAGCAGTACTTC.

As to this clonotype: The final CDR3 position lacks the conserved phenylalanine or tryptophan, pointing to a likely read error. The chain combines TRBV29-1 with TRBJ2-1, with a weak D call TRBD1 (6 bases). V lost 2 bases to trimming and J lost 0 bases, with 14 bases between them. The CDR3 sequence is 16 residues long. Per germline, CDR1 SQVTM and CDR2 ANQGSEA. CDR3 region: CSVEFQTGSSYNEQFL. CDR3 in DNA: TGCAGCGTTGAATTCCAGACAGGTAGCTCCTACAATGAGCAGTTCTTA.

The chain links TRBV20-1 to TRBJ1-1; D is unclear. CDR3 length: 11 residues. The V and J ends lost 5 bases and 0 bases respectively, with 4 bases between them. The germline gives CDR1 DFQATT, CDR2 SNEGSKA (reference sequence). The DNA for the CDR3 is TGCAGTGCTTGGGTGAACACTGAAGCTTTCTTT. The encoded protein is CSAWVNTEAFF.

The rearrangement joins TRBV6-5 to TRBJ1-1, with D perhaps matching TRBD1 (6 bases). Germline V CDR1 and CDR2: MNHEY, SVGAGI. The V end lost 7 bases, the J end lost 1 base, and 13 bases lay between the germline ends. The CDR3 extends over 14 amino acids. This chain's CDR3 is CASNRIRGNTEAFF. The CDR3 DNA is TGTGCCAGCAATCGGATCAGGGGGAACACTGAAGCTTTCTTT.